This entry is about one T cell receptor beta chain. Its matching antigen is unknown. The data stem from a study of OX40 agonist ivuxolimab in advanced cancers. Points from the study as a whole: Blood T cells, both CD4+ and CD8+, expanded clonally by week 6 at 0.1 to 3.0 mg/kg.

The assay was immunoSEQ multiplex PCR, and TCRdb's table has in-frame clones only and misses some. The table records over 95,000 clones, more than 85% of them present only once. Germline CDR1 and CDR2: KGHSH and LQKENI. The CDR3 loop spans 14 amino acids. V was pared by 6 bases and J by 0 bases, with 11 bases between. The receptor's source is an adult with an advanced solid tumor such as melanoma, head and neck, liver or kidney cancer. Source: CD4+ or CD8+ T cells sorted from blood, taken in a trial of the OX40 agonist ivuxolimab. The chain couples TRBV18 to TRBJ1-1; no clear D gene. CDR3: CASSLSRLNTEAFF. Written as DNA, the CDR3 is TGTGCCAGCTCTCTCTCCAGGCTGAACACTGAAGCTTTCTTT.